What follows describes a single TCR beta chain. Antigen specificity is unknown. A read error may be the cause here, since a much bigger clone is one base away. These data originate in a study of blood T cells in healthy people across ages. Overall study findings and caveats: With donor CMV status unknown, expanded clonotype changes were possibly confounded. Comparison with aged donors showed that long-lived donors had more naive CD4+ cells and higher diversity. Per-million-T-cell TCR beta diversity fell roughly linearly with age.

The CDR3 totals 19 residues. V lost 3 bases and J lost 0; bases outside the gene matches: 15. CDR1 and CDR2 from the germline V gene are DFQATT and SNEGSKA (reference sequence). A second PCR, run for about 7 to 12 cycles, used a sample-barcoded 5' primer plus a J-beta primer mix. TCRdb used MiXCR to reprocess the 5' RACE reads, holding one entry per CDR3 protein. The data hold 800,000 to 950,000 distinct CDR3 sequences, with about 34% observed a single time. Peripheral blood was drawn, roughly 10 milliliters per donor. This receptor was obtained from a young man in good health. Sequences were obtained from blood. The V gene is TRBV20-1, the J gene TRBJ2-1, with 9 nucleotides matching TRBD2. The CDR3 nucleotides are TGCAGTGCTAGCTCACCCGTCCTAGCGGGGAGCCGCTCCTACAATGAGCAGTTCTTC. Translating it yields CSASSPVLAGSRSYNEQFF.